The T cell receptor beta chain under discussion was sequenced for a study of post-analysis software for immune sequencing data. On the study more broadly: Disease trajectories encompassed relapsing-remitting, secondary progressive and progressive-relapsing multiple sclerosis.

This clonotype has a handful of counts. Its antigen remains unidentified. Germline V gives CDR1 KGHDR, CDR2 SFDVKD. This CDR3 is 12 amino acids long. V lost 11 bases, J lost 6 bases, and 15 bases lay in between. Unique molecular identifiers tagged the TCR beta cDNA libraries. Using its own MiXCR run on the PCR reads, TCRdb lists one record per CDR3 protein. In the table there are more than 450,000 distinct CDR3 sequences, 44% of which are singletons. The study, taken as a whole, reports: When the samples were clustered directly with F measure, those that had been prepared in the same batch showed strong co-clustering. Elevated frequency relative to controls characterized roughly five TRBV segments in patients, TRBV5-6, TRBV5-1 and TRBV20-1 among them.

The chain is built from TRBV24-1 and TRBJ1-1; possibly TRBD1 for D (6 bases). The sequenced material came from blood. The sequence was collected from a girl aged 10 to 17 with multiple sclerosis. DNA for the CDR3: TGTGCCATACAGGGTAGGATCTCTGAAGCTTTCTTT. Amino acid sequence: CAIQGRISEAFF.